What follows are 8 T cell receptor beta chains derived from one specimen sequenced in a study of early T cells in non-severe SARS-CoV-2 infection. Each CDR3 protein gets one entry after TCRdb re-called the 5' RACE reads with MiXCR. The sample lists tens of thousands of distinct CDR3 sequences, approximately 6% occurring once. Sequencing was performed on whole blood, taken at baseline. These receptor sequences come from an adult who was a healthcare worker with PCR-confirmed SARS-CoV-2 infection or an uninfected control (not recorded which).

This clonotype came up a few times. This rearrangement joins TRBV4-3 to TRBJ1-3; D gene unclear. V was pared by 3 bases and J by 0 bases, with 12 bases between. The CDR3 consists of 16 residues. CDR1 and CDR2 from the germline V gene are LGHNA and YSLEER. The CDR3 here is CASSQVTTSSGNTIYF. CDR3 in DNA: TGCGCCAGCAGCCAGGTGACCACTAGCTCTGGAAACACCATATATTTT.

This clonotype came up many times. The chain uses TRBV7-9 and TRBJ2-5; 15 nucleotides match TRBD2. Losses at the gene ends were 5 bases for V and 4 bases for J; bases not matched to a gene: 2. The CDR3 consists of 15 residues. Germline V lookup: CDR1 SEHNR, CDR2 FQNEAQ (reference sequence). This chain's CDR3 is CASSPGLAGGETQYF. In DNA form, the CDR3 reads TGTGCCAGCAGCCCGGGACTAGCGGGAGGAGAGACCCAGTACTTC.

There are many counts of this clonotype. The chain recombines TRBV11-2 with TRBJ1-1; D is unresolved. CDR3 length: 13 residues. The germline V gene encodes CDR1 SGHAT and CDR2 FQNNGV. The V end lost 1 base, the J end lost 4 bases, and 7 bases lay between the germline ends. The CDR3 is CASSLAPTTEAFF. For the CDR3, the DNA is TGTGCCAGCAGCTTAGCCCCAACCACTGAAGCTTTCTTT.

There are many counts of this clonotype. The J gene is TRBJ1-5, the V gene TRBV2, with 7 bases lining up with TRBD1. The trim removed 6 bases at V and 3 bases at J, leaving 5 bases unmatched. The CDR3 extends over 14 amino acids. Germline-derived CDR1 and CDR2 are SNHLY and FYNNEI. The CDR3 reads CASSLDRVNQPQHF. The CDR3 DNA reads TGTGCCAGCAGCCTAGACAGGGTCAATCAGCCCCAGCATTTT.

V usage is TRBV2 and J usage is TRBJ2-3, with TRBD2 matching over 7 bases. The CDR3 covers 16 residues. V shed 6 bases, J shed 7 bases, and the junction held 16 bases outside the gene matches. Per the germline V gene, CDR1 is SNHLY and CDR2 is FYNNEI. The chain's CDR3 is CASRATILANDHTQYF. As DNA, the CDR3 is TGTGCCAGCAGAGCGACCATACTAGCGAACGACCATACGCAGTATTTT.

This clonotype has a count of ten or more. This chain joins TRBV7-2 and TRBJ2-2; TRBD2 matches at 15 bases. This CDR3 has 17 residues. Trimming at V came to 1 base and at J to 5 bases, leaving 2 bases not matched to a gene. Germline V lookup: CDR1 SGHTA, CDR2 FQGNSA. CDR3 loop: CASSLGTSGRGTGELFF. DNA for the CDR3: TGTGCCAGCAGCTTAGGGACTAGCGGGAGGGGAACCGGGGAGCTGTTTTTT.

This clonotype was observed many times. The V gene is TRBV12-3 or TRBV12-4, the J gene TRBJ1-5; D remains unclear. CDR3 length equals 15 residues. V was clipped by 2 bases and J by 0 bases, with 8 bases between them. CDR3 sequence (DNA): TGTGCCAGCAGTTTATCGGGAGATAGCAATCAGCCCCAGCATTTT. It is translated as CASSLSGDSNQPQHF.

The rearrangement uses TRBV28 and TRBJ2-3, with 9 nucleotides matching TRBD2. This CDR3 has 15 residues. V gave up 4 bases and J gave up 2 bases; unmatched junction bases: 4. The germline V gene has CDR1 MDHEN and CDR2 SYDVKM. This chain's CDR3 is CASSSASGNTDTQYF. DNA for the CDR3: TGTGCCAGCAGTTCTGCTAGCGGGAACACAGATACGCAGTATTTT.